This entry lists 2 T cell receptor beta chains sequenced from one sample in a study of T cell repertoires in cytomegalovirus infection. The antigens of these receptors remain unknown. TCRdb re-called the reads through MiXCR, storing one row per CDR3 protein. The profile shows 75,000 to 100,000 distinct CDR3 sequences, around half of them singletons. The sample here was CD8+ T cells from cultured PBMCs, taken from culture after CMV antigen stimulation. The receptors derive from a human donor in good health (CMV status not recorded). Some clones in this sample may be carry-over from other donors' samples.

V gene TRBV2 combines with J gene TRBJ1-6, with 8 positions matching TRBD1. Trimming took 6 bases from V and 6 from J; bases not matched to a gene: 7. Germline V CDR1 and CDR2: SNHLY, FYNNEI. There are 15 residues in the CDR3. The CDR3 reads CASRAGQDFNSPLHF. CDR3 bases: TGTGCCAGCAGAGCGGGACAGGACTTTAATTCACCCCTCCACTTT.

V is TRBV6-6 and J is TRBJ2-3, with 12 bases fitting TRBD2. V was clipped by 0 bases and J by 3 bases; unmatched bases: 4. The germline V gene has CDR1 MNHNY and CDR2 SVGAGI (reference sequence). CDR3 length: 17 residues. This CDR3 is CASSYSLAGGSTDTQYF. Written as DNA, the CDR3 is TGTGCCAGCAGTTACTCACTAGCGGGAGGTTCGACAGATACGCAGTATTTT.